This T cell receptor beta chain was sequenced during a study of blood T cell repertoires in COVID-19. Study-wide background: COVID-19 samples, acute and convalescent, were from the United States, Italy and Spain.

Original analysis: Scientists estimated how many nucleated cells there were by amplifying reference gene primers. TCRdb's copy holds only in-frame clones and misses some; the assay was immunoSEQ multiplex PCR. D and trimming were read from the DNA, whereas the V and J calls and clone size are those reported in that table. The sample carries about 150,000 clones, roughly 84% recorded once. Germline V lookup: CDR1 LNHDA, CDR2 SQIVND (reference sequence). V lost 6 bases, J lost 6 bases, and 7 bases stayed unmatched. This CDR3 spans 14 amino acids. The chain carries TRBV19 and TRBJ1-5; 8 nucleotides align to TRBD1. The sequenced sample was peripheral blood. This clonotype was sampled from a woman between 45 and 65 years old with acute or convalescent COVID-19. The DNA of the CDR3 is TGTGCCAGTAGCCGCGCAGGGGGCGGTCAGCCCCAGCATTTT. Protein: CASSRAGGGQPQHF.